This TCR beta chain was sequenced during a study of T cell changes during pregnancy in multiple sclerosis. Method: immunoSEQ multiplex PCR; TCRdb's copy keeps in-frame clones and lacks some. Of tens of thousands of clones in the sample, over 85% were seen once. The CDR3 contains 14 residues. Germline-derived CDR1 and CDR2 are MNHEY and SMNVEV (reference sequence). V dropped 5 bases and J dropped 6; count of bases not matched to a gene: 4. The TCR comes from a female donor in good health, enrolled as a control in a pregnancy study. The sample in question was peripheral blood, obtained after pregnancy. V and J are TRBV27 and TRBJ2-1; 10 bases agree with TRBD2. The CDR3 region is CASSRLAGANEQFF. In DNA, the CDR3 is TGTGCCAGCAGTAGGCTAGCGGGGGCCAATGAGCAGTTCTTC.